Each of the 2 T cell receptor beta chains below was sequenced from the same sample in a study of cytomegalovirus exposure and HLA in healthy donors (dated by TCRdb to about 2017). Library prep was done by the immunoSEQ multiplex PCR assay. The multiplex PCR relied on a mix of 60 forward primers for TCR Vbeta segments and 13 reverse primers for TCR Jbeta segments. Entries here come from immuneACCESS through TCRdb and include only in-frame sequences with V and J called. Some clones fail to appear in such tables; in the studies checked, an unresolved V gene covers under half of the shortfall, and the cause of the remainder is unknown. For this sample there are just under 95,000 clones; approximately 77% appear just once. Together, the top ten hold about a tenth of the sample. The specimen was PBMCs. The receptors were gathered from a human donor in good health.

This clone was observed once. V usage is TRBV14 and J usage is TRBJ2-7; the D gene is possibly TRBD2 (6 bases). CDR1 is SGHDN, CDR2 FVKESK, per germline. V lost 4 bases to trimming and J lost 0 bases, with 13 bases between them. This CDR3 comprises 15 residues. Here the CDR3 reads CASSPERGSSYEQYF. The DNA of the CDR3 is TGTGCCAGCAGCCCGGAACGGGGGAGCTCCTACGAGCAGTACTTC.

This clone was detected once. V is TRBV28 and J is TRBJ1-1, with 7 bases lining up with TRBD1. Unmatched junction bases numbered 8, after V lost 4 bases and J lost 0 bases. The CDR3 is made up of 16 amino acids. CDR1 and CDR2 from the germline V gene are MDHEN and SYDVKM. The CDR3 loop reads CASSSALRGMNTEAFF. In DNA, the CDR3 is TGTGCCAGCAGTTCGGCCCTCAGGGGGATGAACACTGAAGCTTTCTTT. Looking up the rest from reference TRBV28 and TRBJ1-1 gives the full variable domain: DVKVTQSSRYLVKRTGEKVFLECVQDMDHENMFWYRQDPGLGLRLIYFSYDVKMKEKGDIPEGYSVSREKKERFSLILESASTNQTSMYLCASSSALRGMNTEAFFGQGTRLTVV.